Presented here are 10 T cell receptor beta chains from one specimen sequenced in a study of blood T cell repertoires in COVID-19. Only in-frame clones appear in the TCRdb table, and some are missing; sequencing was by immunoSEQ multiplex PCR. The sample has 150,000 to 180,000 clones, over 60% seen once. Sample: peripheral blood. All receptors derive from an elderly man with acute or convalescent COVID-19.

This chain joins TRBV18 and TRBJ2-2; 7 positions match TRBD1. The germline V gene has CDR1 KGHSH and CDR2 LQKENI. V trimming: 5 bases; J trimming: 0 bases; junction bases outside the gene matches: 6. This CDR3 comprises 16 residues. This chain's CDR3 is CASSERQGSNTGELFF. CDR3 sequence (DNA): TGTGCCAGCTCAGAAAGACAGGGATCGAACACCGGGGAGCTGTTTTTT. Looking up the rest from reference TRBV18 and TRBJ2-2 gives the full variable domain: NAGVMQNPRHLVRRRGQEARLRCSPMKGHSHVYWYRQLPEEGLKFMVYLQKENIIDESGMPKERFSAEFPKEGPSILRIQQVVRGDSAAYFCASSERQGSNTGELFFGEGSRLTVL.

This chain uses TRBV10-3 with TRBJ2-7; 13 bases line up with TRBD2. After removal of 4 bases from V and 7 bases from J, the junction contained 7 bases not matched to a gene. Looked up from germline, CDR1 is ENHRY and CDR2 is SYGVKD. CDR3 length: 15 residues. The CDR3 nucleotides read TGTGCCATCAGTGGTTCACTAGCGGGGGGGCAAGAGCAGTACTTC. Amino acids: CAISGSLAGGQEQYF.

The chain combines TRBV18 with TRBJ2-7; 8 bases are a match to TRBD1. This CDR3 has 16 amino acids. The V and J ends lost 3 bases and 5 bases, in that order; junction bases with no gene match: 12. In germline, CDR1 is KGHSH, CDR2 LQKENI. CDR3 residues: CASSPSGTGGSDEQYF. In DNA, the CDR3 is TGTGCCAGCTCACCCTCCGGAACAGGGGGATCGGACGAGCAGTACTTC. The full variable domain, its missing parts supplied by reference TRBV18 and TRBJ2-7, is NAGVMQNPRHLVRRRGQEARLRCSPMKGHSHVYWYRQLPEEGLKFMVYLQKENIIDESGMPKERFSAEFPKEGPSILRIQQVVRGDSAAYFCASSPSGTGGSDEQYFGPGTRLTVT.

This rearrangement joins TRBV20-1 to TRBJ1-2; D may be TRBD1 (6 bases). Trimming left V 3 bases short and J 8 bases short, with 10 bases between. The V gene's germline CDR1 is DFQATT and CDR2 SNEGSKA (reference sequence). The CDR3 totals 11 residues. CDR3 region: CSASTGGGYTF. The CDR3 nucleotides read TGCAGTGCTAGTACTGGGGGCGGCTACACCTTC.

The V call is TRBV10-3, the J call TRBJ1-4, with a weak D call TRBD1 (5 bases). In germline, CDR1 is ENHRY, CDR2 SYGVKD. With 5 bases removed from V and 8 bases from J, the gap between germline ends came to 12 bases. The CDR3 is 13 residues long. CDR3 sequence reads: CAISQGGGEKLFF. The CDR3 DNA reads as TGTGCCATCAGTCAGGGTGGTGGCGAAAAACTGTTTTTT.

This chain connects TRBV5-8 to TRBJ1-1; D uncertain. Trimming stripped 0 bases from V and 7 bases from J, with 7 bases between. The CDR3 sequence is 12 residues long. Per germline, CDR1 SGHTS and CDR2 YDEGEE. The CDR3 DNA follows: TGTGCCAGCAGCTTGGGCGGGATTGAAGCTTTCTTT. Protein product: CASSLGGIEAFF. Full variable domain (missing parts from reference TRBV5-8 and TRBJ1-1): EAGVTQSPTHLIKTRGQQATLRCSPISGHTSVYWYQQALGLGLQFLLWYDEGEERNRGNFPPRFSGRQFPNYSSELNVNALELEDSALYLCASSLGGIEAFFGQGTRLTVV.

The chain links TRBV3-1 (or the pseudogene TRBV3-2) to TRBJ2-3; D is ambiguous. Germline CDR1 LGHDT, CDR2 YNNKEL (reference sequence). The CDR3 has 15 residues. Deletions cut 0 bases from V and 3 bases from J, with 10 bases between. CDR3 amino acids: CASSQEGVITDTQYF. The CDR3 bases are TGTGCCAGCAGCCAAGAAGGAGTTATTACAGATACGCAGTATTTT.

The J gene is TRBJ1-1, the V gene TRBV5-6; a weak D match, TRBD1 (6 bases). Trimming pared 2 bases from V and 0 bases from J, leaving 14 bases between. Looked up from germline, CDR1 is SGHDT and CDR2 is YYEEEE. This CDR3 spans 16 amino acids. The CDR3 sequence: CASSLAGVNLNTEAFF. CDR3 DNA sequence: TGTGCCAGCAGCTTAGCAGGGGTCAACCTGAACACTGAAGCTTTCTTT.

This sequence joins TRBV5-4 and TRBJ1-2, with TRBD1 matching over 9 bases. V lost 4 bases, J lost 2 bases, and 3 bases stayed unmatched. Per germline, CDR1 SGHNT and CDR2 YYREEE (reference sequence). This CDR3 contains 14 residues. The CDR3 is CASSPGQGNYGYTF. CDR3 DNA: TGTGCCAGCAGCCCGGGACAGGGAAACTATGGCTACACCTTC. The full variable domain, its missing parts supplied by reference TRBV5-4 and TRBJ1-2, is ETGVTQSPTHLIKTRGQQVTLRCSSQSGHNTVSWYQQALGQGPQFIFQYYREEENGRGNFPPRFSGLQFPNYSSELNVNALELDDSALYLCASSPGQGNYGYTFGSGTRLTVV.

The chain uses TRBV29-1 and TRBJ1-2; possibly TRBD1 for D (5 bases). The CDR3 extends over 11 amino acids. The germline V and J ends were trimmed by 4 bases and 6 bases, with 9 bases remaining between them. Germline CDR1 is SQVTM and CDR2 is ANQGSEA. The CDR3, as DNA: TGCAGCGTTGTTCCAGGGAATGGCTACACCTTC. Translating it yields CSVVPGNGYTF.